The rows below give T cell receptor beta chains drawn from one sample of a study of blood T cell repertoires in COVID-19. The method was immunoSEQ multiplex PCR; TCRdb's version includes in-frame clones alone and lacks a portion of them. Seen here are fewer than 70,000 clones, about 91% observed once, and the top ten hold 4.5% to 5.5%. The sequenced material came from peripheral blood. The receptors were sampled from a man aged 50 or older with active COVID-19. Each CDR3 is given with its conserved first and last residue. The D gene is left open where the match is weak. Clone size is not always given. Where it is, it says once, few, many or a class for expanded clones.

>TRBV3-1/TRBV3-2|TRBJ2-7|17|-|-
CASSPPFGLSSSYEQYF
TGTGCCAGCAGCCCACCCTTCGGACTAAGCAGCTCCTACGAGCAGTACTTC
>TRBV2|TRBJ1-2|15|-|TRBD1
CASSRLTGLNYGYTF
TGTGCCAGCAGTCGATTGACAGGGCTCAACTATGGCTACACCTTC
>TRBV7-9|TRBJ2-1|15|once|TRBD2
CASSRAGSSYNEQFF
TGTGCCAGCAGCCGAGCGGGAAGCTCCTACAATGAGCAGTTCTTC
>TRBV27|TRBJ1-5|14|once|-
CASRIDSRRQPQHF
TGTGCCAGCAGAATAGACAGTAGACGGCAGCCCCAGCATTTT
>TRBV4-1|TRBJ2-7|17|-|-
CASSQEAPGGLGYEQYF
TGCGCCAGCAGCCAAGAAGCCCCGGGGGGCTTGGGTTACGAGCAGTACTTC
>TRBV19|TRBJ2-7|13|-|-
CATSRAHLYEQYF
TGTGCCACCTCCAGGGCCCATCTCTACGAGCAGTACTTC
>TRBV4-2|TRBJ2-3|16|-|-
CASSQEAGGRLDTQYF
TGTGCCAGCAGCCAAGAGGCCGGGGGGCGCTTAGATACGCAGTATTTT
>TRBV5-1|TRBJ2-7|15|-|TRBD1
CASNFGRGQGSEQYF
TGCGCCAGCAACTTTGGGAGGGGACAGGGGAGCGAGCAGTACTTC
>TRBV19|TRBJ2-7|13|-|-
CASSMFRGDEQYF
TGTGCCAGTAGTATGTTCAGGGGGGACGAGCAGTACTTC
>TRBV6-5|TRBJ2-7|14|-|-
CASTYRDSSYEQYF
TGTGCCAGCACCTACAGGGATAGCTCCTACGAGCAGTACTTC
>TRBV9|TRBJ2-3|16|-|TRBD1
CASSAKRTGKTDTQYF
TGTGCCAGCAGCGCAAAACGGACAGGGAAAACAGATACGCAGTATTTT
>TRBV6-5|TRBJ2-2|16|-|-
CASSYSGGRGTGELFF
TGTGCCAGCAGTTACTCGGGGGGACGGGGCACCGGGGAGCTGTTTTTT
>TRBV28|TRBJ2-1|16|-|TRBD1
CASSLGGQGAGNEQFF
TGTGCCAGCAGTTTAGGGGGACAGGGGGCTGGAAATGAGCAGTTCTTC
>TRBV6-5|TRBJ2-1|11|-|-
CASTQSDEQFF
TGTGCCAGCACCCAGTCTGATGAGCAGTTCTTC
>TRBV5-1|TRBJ2-1|16|-|TRBD1
CASSPATGGEVNEQFF
TGCGCCAGCAGCCCAGCCACAGGGGGCGAGGTCAATGAGCAGTTCTTC
>TRBV5-1|TRBJ2-5|14|-|-
CASSLGSYQETQYF
TGCGCCAGCAGCTTGGGTTCGTACCAAGAGACCCAGTACTTC
>TRBV19|TRBJ2-7|13|once|-
CASSEVRGYEQYF
TGTGCCAGTAGTGAAGTCAGGGGCTACGAGCAGTACTTC
>TRBV11-2|TRBJ2-1|15|-|TRBD1
CASSPEGRGLGEQFF
TGTGCCAGCAGCCCAGAGGGAAGGGGGCTAGGTGAGCAGTTCTTC
>TRBV28|TRBJ1-5|17|-|-
CASSPTVSLGARQPQHF
TGTGCCAGCAGTCCAACCGTGTCTTTGGGGGCACGGCAGCCCCAGCATTTT
>TRBV7-9|TRBJ1-6|15|-|-
CASSADWGRNSPLHF
TGTGCCAGCAGCGCCGACTGGGGCCGGAATTCACCCCTCCACTTT
>TRBV28|TRBJ2-2|14|-|-
CASSFLGRTGELFF
TGTGCCAGCAGTTTTCTGGGGCGAACCGGGGAGCTGTTTTTT
>TRBV29-1|TRBJ1-3|13|-|TRBD1
CSGKTGGRNTIYF
TGCAGCGGGAAGACAGGGGGCAGAAACACCATATATTTT
>TRBV7-2|TRBJ1-6|16|few|-
CASSLNYGGMGSPLHF
TGTGCCAGCAGCTTAAATTATGGGGGGATGGGTTCACCCCTCCACTTT
>TRBV19|TRBJ2-5|15|-|TRBD2
CASSILAGGSETQYF
TGTGCCAGTAGTATCTTGGCGGGGGGATCAGAGACCCAGTACTTC
>TRBV7-9|TRBJ2-3|15|-|TRBD2
CASSLGRGETDTQYF
TGTGCCAGCAGCTTAGGGCGGGGGGAGACAGATACGCAGTATTTT
>TRBV5-5|TRBJ1-6|15|-|-
CASSLRTNYNSPLHF
TGTGCCAGCAGCCTTCGGACAAATTATAATTCACCCCTCCACTTT
>TRBV5-1|TRBJ2-1|13|-|-
CASSVNGYNEQFF
TGCGCCAGCAGCGTGAACGGGTACAATGAGCAGTTCTTC